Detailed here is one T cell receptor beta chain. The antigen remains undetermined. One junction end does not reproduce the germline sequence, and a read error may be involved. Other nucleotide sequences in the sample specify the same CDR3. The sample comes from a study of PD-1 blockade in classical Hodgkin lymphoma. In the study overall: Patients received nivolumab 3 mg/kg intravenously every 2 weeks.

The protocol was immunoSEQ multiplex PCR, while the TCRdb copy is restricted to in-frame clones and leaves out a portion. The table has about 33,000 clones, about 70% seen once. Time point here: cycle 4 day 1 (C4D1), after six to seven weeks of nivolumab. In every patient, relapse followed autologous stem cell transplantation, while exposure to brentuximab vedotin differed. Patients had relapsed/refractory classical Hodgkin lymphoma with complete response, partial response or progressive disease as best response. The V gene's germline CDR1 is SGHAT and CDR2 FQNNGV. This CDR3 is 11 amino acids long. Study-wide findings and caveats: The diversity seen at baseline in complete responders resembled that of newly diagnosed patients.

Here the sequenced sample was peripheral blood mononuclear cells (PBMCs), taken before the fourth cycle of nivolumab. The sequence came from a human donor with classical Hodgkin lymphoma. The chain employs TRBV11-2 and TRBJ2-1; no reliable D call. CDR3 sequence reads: CASSLGNEQFF. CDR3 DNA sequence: TGCGCCAGCTCATTGGGCAATGAGCAGTTCTTC.